This T cell receptor (beta chain) was documented in a study of glioma-infiltrating T cells after dendritic cell vaccination. On the study more broadly: Autologous tumor lysate-pulsed dendritic cell vaccination was given between the early 2000s and the early 2010s. Patients received three intradermal dendritic cell vaccine injections at biweekly intervals.

Only patients with spare fresh-frozen tumor and over two years of follow-up were included. No glioblastoma patient carried an isocitrate dehydrogenase mutation. CDR3 length: 18 residues. Generated by immunoSEQ multiplex PCR, the TCRdb table keeps only in-frame clones and is missing some. Here the sample spans roughly 98,000 clones, 80% to 90% being singletons. This chain connects TRBV12-1 to TRBJ1-6; the table gives TRBD1 as D, unverified against the DNA. TRBV12-1 is flagged as a pseudogene. This TCR was recovered from a human donor with glioblastoma. The sample in question was blood, obtained before dendritic cell vaccination. CDR3 sequence reads: CASSSTGGEGLWNSPLHF. The CDR3 bases are TGTGCCAGCAGCTCGACAGGGGGCGAAGGACTTTGGAATTCACCCCTCCACTTT.